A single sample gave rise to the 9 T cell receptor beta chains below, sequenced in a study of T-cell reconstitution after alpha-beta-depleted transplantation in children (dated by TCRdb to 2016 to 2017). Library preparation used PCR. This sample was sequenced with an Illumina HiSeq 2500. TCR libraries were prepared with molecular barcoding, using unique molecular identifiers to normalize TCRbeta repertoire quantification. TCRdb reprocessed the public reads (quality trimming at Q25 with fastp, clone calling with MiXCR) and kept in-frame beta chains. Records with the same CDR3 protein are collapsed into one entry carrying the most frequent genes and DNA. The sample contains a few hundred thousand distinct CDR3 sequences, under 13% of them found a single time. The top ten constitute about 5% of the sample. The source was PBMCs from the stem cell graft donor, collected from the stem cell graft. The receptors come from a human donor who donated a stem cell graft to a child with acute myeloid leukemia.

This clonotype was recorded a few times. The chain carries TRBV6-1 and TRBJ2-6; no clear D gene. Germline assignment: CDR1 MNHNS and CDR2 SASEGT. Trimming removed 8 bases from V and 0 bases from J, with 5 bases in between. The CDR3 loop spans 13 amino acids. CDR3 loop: CASQNSGANVLTF. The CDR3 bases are TGTGCCAGCCAGAACTCTGGGGCCAACGTCCTGACTTTC.

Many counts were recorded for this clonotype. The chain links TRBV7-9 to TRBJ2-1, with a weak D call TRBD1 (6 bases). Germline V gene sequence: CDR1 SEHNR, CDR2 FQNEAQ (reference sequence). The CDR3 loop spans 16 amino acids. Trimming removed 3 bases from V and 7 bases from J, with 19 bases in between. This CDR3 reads CASSFSDRRSGNEQFF. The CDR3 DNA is TGTGCCAGCAGCTTCTCAGACAGGAGGTCGGGGAATGAGCAGTTCTTC.

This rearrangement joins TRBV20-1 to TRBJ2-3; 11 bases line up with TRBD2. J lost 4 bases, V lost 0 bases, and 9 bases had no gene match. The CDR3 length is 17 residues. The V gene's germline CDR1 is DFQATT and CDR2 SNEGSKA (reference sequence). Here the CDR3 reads CSARDDTSGRGADTQYF. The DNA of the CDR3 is TGCAGTGCTAGAGACGACACTAGCGGGAGAGGGGCAGATACGCAGTATTTT.

The chain's CDR3 is CASSTSGGAKNIQYF. The CDR3 DNA follows: TGTGCCAGTAGTACTAGCGGGGGAGCCAAAAACATTCAGTACTTC. This chain connects TRBV19 to TRBJ2-4; 10 nucleotides align to TRBD2. The CDR3 loop spans 15 amino acids. The germline gives CDR1 LNHDA, CDR2 SQIVND (reference sequence). The trim removed 4 bases at V and 0 bases at J, leaving 0 bases unmatched.

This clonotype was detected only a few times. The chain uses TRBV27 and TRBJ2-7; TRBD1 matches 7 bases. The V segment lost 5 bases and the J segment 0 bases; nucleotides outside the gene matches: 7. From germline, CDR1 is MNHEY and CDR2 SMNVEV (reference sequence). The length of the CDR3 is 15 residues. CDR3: CASSVQGVSSYEQYF. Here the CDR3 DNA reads TGTGCCAGCAGTGTCCAGGGGGTAAGCTCCTACGAGCAGTACTTC.

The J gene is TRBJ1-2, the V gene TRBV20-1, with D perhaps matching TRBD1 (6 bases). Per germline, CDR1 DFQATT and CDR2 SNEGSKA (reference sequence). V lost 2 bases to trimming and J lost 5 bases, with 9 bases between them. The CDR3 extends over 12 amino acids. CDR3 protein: CSARNREYGYTF. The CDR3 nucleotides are TGCAGTGCTAGAAACAGGGAATATGGCTACACCTTC.

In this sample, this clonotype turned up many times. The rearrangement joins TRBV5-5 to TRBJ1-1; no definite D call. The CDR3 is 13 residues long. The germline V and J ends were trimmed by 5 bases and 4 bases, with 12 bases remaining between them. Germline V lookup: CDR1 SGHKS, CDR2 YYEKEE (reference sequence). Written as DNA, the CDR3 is TGTGCCAGCAGTCAATGGGTCCCCACTGAAGCTTTCTTT. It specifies CASSQWVPTEAFF.

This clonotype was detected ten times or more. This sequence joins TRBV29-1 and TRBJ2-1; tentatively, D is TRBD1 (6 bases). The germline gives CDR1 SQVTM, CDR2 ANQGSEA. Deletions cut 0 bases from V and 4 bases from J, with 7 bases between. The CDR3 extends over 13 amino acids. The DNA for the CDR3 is TGCAGCGTTGAAGAAGGACAGTACAATGAGCAGTTCTTC. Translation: CSVEEGQYNEQFF.

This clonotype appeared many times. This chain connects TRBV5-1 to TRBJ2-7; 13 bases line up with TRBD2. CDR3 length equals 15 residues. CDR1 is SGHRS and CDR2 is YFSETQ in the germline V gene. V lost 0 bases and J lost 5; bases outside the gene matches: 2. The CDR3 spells CASSLGTSGSHEQYF. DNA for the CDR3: TGCGCCAGCAGCTTGGGGACTAGCGGGAGTCACGAGCAGTACTTC.